This T cell receptor (beta chain) was obtained from a study of CD8 T cells in ankylosing spondylitis. Whole-study findings and limits: There was a TCR beta motif, made of roughly eight highly homologous variants, that appeared characteristic of ankylosing spondylitis blood. CD8+ by phenotype, disease-linked clones were relatively rare in peripheral blood. It was reported that disease-linked clones were significantly enriched in matched ankylosing spondylitis synovial fluid. There were earlier reports of some motif variants in reactive arthritis synovial fluid and blood.

In regard to this clonotype: The antigen is undetermined.

The germline V and J ends were trimmed by 8 bases and 7 bases, with 12 bases remaining between them. The CDR3 spans 13 residues. Germline V gene data show CDR1 as SNHLY and CDR2 as FYNNEI. By quantitative 5'-RACE with molecular barcodes, the TCR beta libraries were made. One entry per CDR3 protein results from TCRdb running MiXCR on the 5' RACE reads. The sample comprises roughly 670,000 distinct CDR3 sequences, around 20% of which are singletons, and about 20% rests with the top ten. The material sequenced was blood, either unsorted or a sorted T cell fraction (not recorded which). This receptor was obtained from a male donor with ankylosing spondylitis. The chain recombines TRBV2 with TRBJ1-6; no clear D. The chain's CDR3 is CASEARFNSPLHF. In DNA form, the CDR3 reads TGTGCCAGCGAGGCCCGGTTCAATTCACCCCTCCACTTT.